This T cell receptor beta chain was retrieved from a study of human T cells and chemical hapten exposure. Study details: Patch tests applied 0.01% DPC to the upper back, read at 6 days. Study-wide results and caveats: TCRs exceeding a frequency of 1 in 1000 stayed unchanged under DPC sensitization.

Time point denoted: pre-sensitization, week 0. The sample's treatment: therapeutic diphenylcyclopropenone sensitization with weekly scalp DPC. In this sample, this clonotype turned up many times. No antigen is known for it. The V end lost 4 bases, the J end lost 2 bases, and 11 bases lay between the germline ends. The CDR3 is 13 amino acids. CDR1 and CDR2 (germline): SQVTM, ANQGSEA. Original processing methods: Sampled TCR counts reached a median of roughly 98,000 per sample, with values ranging from about 23,224 to 690,600. TCRdb ran MiXCR on the RACE reads and lists one entry per CDR3 protein. The V and J calls come from TCRdb's annotation, not from the publication. The table lists some 300,000 distinct CDR3 sequences, about 5.4% of them singletons.

Specimen: whole blood, collected in connection with sensitization to the hapten diphenylcyclopropenone (DPC). The TCR comes from a woman aged 18-29 years with alopecia areata. Some clones in this sample may be carry-over from other donors' samples. The chain recombines TRBV29-1 with TRBJ2-5; maybe TRBD1 (6 bases). The CDR3 sequence is CSVAGQQQETQYF. CDR3 in DNA: TGCAGCGTTGCGGGACAACAACAAGAGACCCAGTACTTC.